The next 10 T cell receptor beta chains were all read from a single sample in a study of shared clonotypes between healthy human individuals (dated by TCRdb to between 2020 and 2021). The method behind the library was the immunoSEQ multiplex PCR assay. The immuneACCESS repertoire file appears here via TCRdb, limited to in-frame rearrangements. These files lack a portion of the clones; in checked studies, under half of the deficit traces to unresolved V genes, and the cause of the others is not known. For this sample the table gives 2 million to 2.5 million clones, of which roughly 93% were detected only once. Clones ranked in the top ten supply 0.35% to 0.45% of the sample. The material sequenced was naive CD4+ T cells from PBMCs. This specimen's cell subset or site label, per the study, means: CD45RA+ positively selected. The receptors shown here come from a man between 18 and 35 years old in good health. Some clones in this sample may be carry-over from other donors' samples.

This clone turned up a few times. The V gene is TRBV6-5, the J gene TRBJ1-5; D uncertain. This CDR3 has 13 residues. Looked up from germline, CDR1 is MNHEY and CDR2 is SVGAGI. V lost 7 bases to trimming and J lost 4 bases, with 11 bases between them. The DNA of the CDR3 is TGTGCCAGCACCGCTGGCGGGAATCAGCCCCAGCATTTT. Its protein product is CASTAGGNQPQHF.

V is TRBV4-2 and J is TRBJ2-3; weak D call: TRBD2 (5 bases). Deletions cut 1 base from V and 0 bases from J, with 11 bases between. CDR1 and CDR2 from the germline V gene are LGHNA and YNFKEQ. The CDR3 consists of 16 residues. The CDR3 bases are TGTGCCAGCAGCCAAGCCGAGAGGGCTAGCACAGATACGCAGTATTTT. This translates into CASSQAERASTDTQYF.

Only a few counts were recorded for this clone. This chain uses TRBV27 with TRBJ1-2; D might be TRBD1 (5 bases). The CDR3 is 14 amino acids. Looked up from germline, CDR1 is MNHEY and CDR2 is SMNVEV (reference sequence). The V end was cut by 6 bases, the J end by 2 bases, with 13 bases between. This CDR3 is CASRLLGQNYGYTF. The CDR3 nucleotides read TGTGCCAGCAGACTTTTGGGGCAGAACTATGGCTACACCTTC.

The chain couples TRBV11-2 to TRBJ2-1; 7 nucleotides agree with TRBD2. The V gene's germline CDR1 is SGHAT and CDR2 FQNNGV. V lost 1 base to trimming and J lost 0 bases; unmatched junction nucleotides: 9. The CDR3 totals 18 residues. In nucleotides, the CDR3 is TGTGCCAGCAGCTTAGGTCCGTGGGGAGGGTACTCCTACAATGAGCAGTTCTTC. The encoded protein is CASSLGPWGGYSYNEQFF.

This clone was recorded only once. V is TRBV28 and J is TRBJ2-1, with D unresolved. The CDR3 is 12 amino acids. V shed 7 bases and J shed 8 bases, with 12 bases lying between them. Looked up from germline, CDR1 is MDHEN and CDR2 is SYDVKM. The CDR3 DNA reads as TGTGCCAGCACTCCAGCAGCCGATGAGCAGTTCTTC. This gives the protein CASTPAADEQFF.

This chain connects TRBV5-4 to TRBJ2-3, with TRBD2 matching over 7 bases. The J segment lost 3 bases and the V segment lost 3 bases, leaving 7 bases of the junction unmatched. CDR3 length: 15 residues. The V gene's germline CDR1 is SGHNT and CDR2 YYREEE (reference sequence). The CDR3 here is CASSSRGEGTDTQYF. The CDR3 DNA is TGTGCCAGCAGCTCCCGGGGGGAGGGGACAGATACGCAGTATTTT.

J is TRBJ2-3 and V is TRBV7-2; D gene unclear. CDR3 length: 13 amino acids. Between the trimmed V and J ends, which lost 5 bases and 4 bases, there was a span of 10 bases. Germline CDR1 and CDR2: SGHTA and FQGNSA. In DNA form, the CDR3 reads TGTGCCAGCAGCAATCGGCAGGCAGATACGCAGTATTTT. Amino acids: CASSNRQADTQYF.

This rearrangement joins TRBV5-1 to TRBJ1-5; D perhaps matches TRBD1 (5 bases). V dropped 4 bases and J dropped 8 bases, with 19 bases sitting between them. This CDR3 has 15 amino acids. Germline-derived CDR1 and CDR2 are SGHRS and YFSETQ. DNA of the CDR3: TGCGCCAGCAGCCCGGATCCCACAGGCTACAAGCCCCAGCATTTT. Residues: CASSPDPTGYKPQHF. Full variable domain (outside the CDR3, taken from reference TRBV5-1 and TRBJ1-5): KAGVTQTPRYLIKTRGQQVTLSCSPISGHRSVSWYQQTPGQGLQFLFEYFSETQRNKGNFPGRFSGRQFSNSRSEMNVSTLELGDSALYLCASSPDPTGYKPQHFGDGTRLSIL.

The gene calls are TRBV5-4 and TRBJ1-5; a possible D gene is TRBD1 (6 bases). Germline CDR1 reads SGHNT; CDR2 reads YYREEE (reference sequence). CDR3 length: 14 residues. V lost 2 bases, J lost 3 bases, and 9 bases lay in between. The CDR3 here is CASSLGGANQPQHF. For the CDR3, the DNA is TGTGCCAGCAGCTTAGGGGGTGCCAATCAGCCCCAGCATTTT.

The rearrangement links TRBV28 to TRBJ2-3, with D unclear. Germline-derived CDR1 and CDR2 are MDHEN and SYDVKM. The CDR3 covers 12 residues. With 5 bases removed from V and 6 bases from J, the gap between germline ends came to 9 bases. CDR3 nucleotide sequence: TGTGCCAGCAGTGATTACCAGGATACGCAGTATTTT. Residues: CASSDYQDTQYF.